A selection of T cell receptor beta chains follows, all from one sample in a study of patients and donors after allogeneic stem cell transplantation. TCRdb called the RT-PCR reads again in MiXCR, with one record for every CDR3 protein. This table holds 150,000 to 200,000 distinct CDR3 sequences, approximately 30% found once. Sequencing was done on a sample of blood, either unsorted or a sorted T cell fraction (not recorded which). Every receptor here comes from a human donor who was either an allogeneic HSCT recipient or a stem cell or donor lymphocyte infusion donor (not recorded which). It is not recorded whose cells these are; they may come from a transplant donor. Both conserved end residues are part of each CDR3. The order of the fields is J gene, D gene, clone size, V gene, CDR3 protein, CDR3 DNA. A D gene is named only where the DNA matches it firmly. Rows may omit the clone size; those that give it use once, few, many or a size class.

>TRBJ2-2|NA|NA|TRBV27
CASSPYHGVGELFF
TGTGCCAGCAGTCCCTACCACGGCGTCGGGGAGCTGTTTTTT
>TRBJ1-5|NA|many|TRBV20-1
CSALRDKYQPQHF
TGCAGTGCTCTACGGGACAAATATCAGCCCCAGCATTTT
>TRBJ2-1|NA|few|TRBV2
CASQLVGTPYNEQFF
TGTGCCAGTCAACTCGTGGGGACCCCCTACAATGAGCAGTTCTTC
>TRBJ2-5|TRBD1|NA|TRBV12-3/TRBV12-4
CASSLRQGAYETQYF
TGTGCCAGCAGTTTAAGACAGGGGGCCTACGAGACCCAGTACTTC
>TRBJ1-1|NA|NA|TRBV18
CASSPGGLGFF
TGTGCCAGCTCACCGGGGGGCTTGGGTTTCTTT
>TRBJ2-3|NA|few|TRBV4-3
CASSQDPKGGADTQYF
TGCGCCAGCAGCCAAGATCCCAAGGGGGGCGCAGATACGCAGTATTTT
>TRBJ1-4|TRBD1|NA|TRBV5-1
CASRTGVQEKLFF
TGCGCCAGCAGGACAGGGGTACAGGAAAAACTGTTTTTT
>TRBJ1-2|NA|NA|TRBV15
CATSRDFGSSYGYTF
TGTGCCACCAGCAGAGATTTTGGCAGCAGCTATGGCTACACCTTC
>TRBJ1-2|TRBD1|few|TRBV30
CAWSEQGDYGYTF
TGTGCCTGGAGTGAGCAGGGGGACTATGGCTACACCTTC
>TRBJ2-7|NA|NA|TRBV28
CASRRRAPYDEQYF
TGTGCCAGCAGACGGCGGGCCCCATATGACGAGCAGTACTTC